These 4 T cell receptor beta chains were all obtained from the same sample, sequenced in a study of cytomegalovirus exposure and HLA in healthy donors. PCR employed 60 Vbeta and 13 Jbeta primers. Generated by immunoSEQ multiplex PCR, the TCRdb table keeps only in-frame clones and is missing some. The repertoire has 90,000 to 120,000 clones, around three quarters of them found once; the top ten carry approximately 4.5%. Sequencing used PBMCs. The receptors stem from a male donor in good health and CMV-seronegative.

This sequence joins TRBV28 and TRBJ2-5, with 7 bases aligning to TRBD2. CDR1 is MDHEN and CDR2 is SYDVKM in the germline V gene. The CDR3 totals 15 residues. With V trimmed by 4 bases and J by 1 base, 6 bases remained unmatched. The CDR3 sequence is CASSYRGVVQETQYF. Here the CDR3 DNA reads TGTGCCAGCAGTTATCGGGGGGTCGTCCAAGAGACCCAGTACTTC.

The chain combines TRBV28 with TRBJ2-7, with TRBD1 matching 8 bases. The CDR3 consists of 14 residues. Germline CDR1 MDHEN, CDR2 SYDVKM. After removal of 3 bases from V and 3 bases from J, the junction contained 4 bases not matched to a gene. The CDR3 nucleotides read TGTGCCAGCAGTTTTCAAACAGGGGGCTACGAGCAGTACTTC. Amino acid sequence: CASSFQTGGYEQYF.

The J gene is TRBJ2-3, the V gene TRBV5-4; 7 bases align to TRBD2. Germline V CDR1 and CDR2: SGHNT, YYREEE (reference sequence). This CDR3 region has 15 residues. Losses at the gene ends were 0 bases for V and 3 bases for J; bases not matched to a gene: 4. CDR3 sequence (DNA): TGTGCCAGCAGCTTGGCCGGGGGGAGGACAGATACGCAGTATTTT. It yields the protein CASSLAGGRTDTQYF.

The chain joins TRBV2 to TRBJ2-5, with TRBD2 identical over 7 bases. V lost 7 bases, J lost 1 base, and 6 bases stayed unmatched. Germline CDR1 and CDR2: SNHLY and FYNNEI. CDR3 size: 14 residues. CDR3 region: CASIIVAGQETQYF. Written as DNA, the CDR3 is TGTGCCAGCATAATAGTAGCGGGCCAAGAGACCCAGTACTTC.